This T cell receptor (beta chain) was recovered during a study of human T cells and chemical hapten exposure. Notes on the study in general: Because they had alopecia, donors may respond immunologically unlike healthy people.

This clonotype was recorded a few times. Its antigen is unidentified. Trimming at V came to 4 bases and at J to 3 bases, leaving 3 bases not matched to a gene. Per germline, CDR1 LGHDT and CDR2 YNNKEL (reference sequence). The CDR3 has 16 residues. TCRdb reprocessed the RACE reads via MiXCR and lists one record per CDR3 protein. This table has roughly 88,000 distinct CDR3 sequences, 9.6% appearing once. Time point indicated: pre-sensitization, week 0. The treatment denotes: therapeutic diphenylcyclopropenone sensitization with weekly scalp DPC. Sequencing used whole blood, obtained in connection with sensitization to the hapten diphenylcyclopropenone (DPC). The rearrangement links TRBV3-1 to TRBJ2-3; 14 nucleotides agree with TRBD2. This sequence originates from a woman in her 40s with alopecia areata. Some clones in this sample may be carry-over from other donors' samples. CDR3 sequence (DNA): TGTGCCAGCAGCCCGACTAGCGGGGGGGCAACAGATACGCAGTATTTT. Its protein is CASSPTSGGATDTQYF.